The TCR beta chain described here comes from a study of cytomegalovirus exposure and HLA in healthy donors. Turning to the study itself: Of more than 350 genotyped donors, approximately 84% clustered with self-reported Caucasian donors. Points from the study as a whole: Another analysis was done later, and it associated approximately 15,000 TCR beta sequences with HLA alleles at 0.05 false discovery rate.

The PCR had 60 Vbeta and 13 Jbeta primers. Generated by immunoSEQ multiplex PCR, the TCRdb table keeps only in-frame clones and is missing some. The sample consists of over 200,000 clones, roughly 79% of them appearing once. As for this clone: Its matching antigen is unknown.

Donors showed nominal health when sampled, although they likely had unrecorded immune exposures. The trim removed 10 bases at V and 0 bases at J, leaving 10 bases unmatched. Per the germline V gene, CDR1 is SEHNR and CDR2 is FQNEAQ (reference sequence). The CDR3 contains 15 residues. This clonotype originated in a middle-aged woman in good health and CMV-seronegative. This chain links TRBV7-9 with TRBJ2-3; 7 bases match TRBD2. The sequenced sample was PBMCs. Here the CDR3 DNA reads TGTGCCACCTTACCTTTGGGGGGGAGCACAGATACGCAGTATTTT. Its translation: CATLPLGGSTDTQYF.